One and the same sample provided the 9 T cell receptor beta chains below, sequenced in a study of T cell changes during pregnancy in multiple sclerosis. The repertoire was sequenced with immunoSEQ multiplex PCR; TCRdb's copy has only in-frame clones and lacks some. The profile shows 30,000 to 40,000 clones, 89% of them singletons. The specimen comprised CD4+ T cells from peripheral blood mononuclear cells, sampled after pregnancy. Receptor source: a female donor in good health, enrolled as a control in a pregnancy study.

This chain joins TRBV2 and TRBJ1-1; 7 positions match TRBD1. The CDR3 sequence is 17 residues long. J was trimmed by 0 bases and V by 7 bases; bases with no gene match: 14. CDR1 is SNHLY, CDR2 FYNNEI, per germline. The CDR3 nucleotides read TGTGCCAGCACTACGGACAGGAGATGGGTTTTGAACACTGAAGCTTTCTTT. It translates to CASTTDRRWVLNTEAFF.

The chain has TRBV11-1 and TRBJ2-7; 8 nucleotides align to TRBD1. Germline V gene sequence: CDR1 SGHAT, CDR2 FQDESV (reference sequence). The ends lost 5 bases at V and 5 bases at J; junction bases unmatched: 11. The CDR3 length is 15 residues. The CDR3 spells CASSRNQGAGNEQYF. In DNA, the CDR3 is TGTGCCAGCAGCCGTAACCAGGGGGCTGGGAACGAGCAGTACTTC.

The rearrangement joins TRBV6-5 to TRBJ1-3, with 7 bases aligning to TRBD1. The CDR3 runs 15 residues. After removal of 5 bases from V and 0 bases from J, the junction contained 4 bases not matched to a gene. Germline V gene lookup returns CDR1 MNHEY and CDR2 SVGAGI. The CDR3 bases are TGTGCCAGCAGTAGGGACAGAAGCTCTGGAAACACCATATATTTT. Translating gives CASSRDRSSGNTIYF.

The CDR3 DNA is TGTGCCAGTAGTATAGGGGGGGGAGCAGACTATGGCTACACCTTC. This translates into CASSIGGGADYGYTF. The chain recombines TRBV19 with TRBJ1-2, with D possibly matching TRBD1 (5 bases). The germline V and J ends were trimmed by 1 base and 3 bases, with 12 bases remaining between them. The CDR3 covers 15 residues. The germline CDR1 and CDR2 sequences are LNHDA and SQIVND (reference sequence).

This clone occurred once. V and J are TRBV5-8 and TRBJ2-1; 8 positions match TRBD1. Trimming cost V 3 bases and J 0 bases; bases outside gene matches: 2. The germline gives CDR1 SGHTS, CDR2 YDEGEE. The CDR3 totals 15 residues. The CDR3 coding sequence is TGTGCCAGCAGCTCCGGGACAGGCTCCTACAATGAGCAGTTCTTC. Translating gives CASSSGTGSYNEQFF.

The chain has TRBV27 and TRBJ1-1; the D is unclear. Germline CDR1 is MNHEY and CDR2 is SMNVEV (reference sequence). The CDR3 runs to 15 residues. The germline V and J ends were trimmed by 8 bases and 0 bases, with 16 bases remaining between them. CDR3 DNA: TGTGCCAGCCACAAGGAGCGGAACATGAACACTGAAGCTTTCTTT. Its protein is CASHKERNMNTEAFF.

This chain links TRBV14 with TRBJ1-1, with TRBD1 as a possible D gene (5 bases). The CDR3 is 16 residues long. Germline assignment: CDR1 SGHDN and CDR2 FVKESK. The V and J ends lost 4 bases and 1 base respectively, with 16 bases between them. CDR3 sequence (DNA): TGTGCCAGCAGCCCCCTCGACAGCGCCCCGAACACTGAAGCTTTCTTT. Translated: CASSPLDSAPNTEAFF.

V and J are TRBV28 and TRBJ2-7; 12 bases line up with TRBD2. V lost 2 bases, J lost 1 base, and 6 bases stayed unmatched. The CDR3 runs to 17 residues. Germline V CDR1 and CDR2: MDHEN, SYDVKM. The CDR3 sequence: CASSLASGRENSYEQYF. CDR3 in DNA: TGTGCCAGCAGTTTAGCTAGCGGGAGGGAAAATTCCTACGAGCAGTACTTC.

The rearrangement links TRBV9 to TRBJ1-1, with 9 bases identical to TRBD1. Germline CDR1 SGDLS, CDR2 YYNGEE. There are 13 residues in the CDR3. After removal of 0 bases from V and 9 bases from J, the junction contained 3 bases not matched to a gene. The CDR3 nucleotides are TGTGCCAGCAGCGTAGTACAGGGGGCCAAAGCTTTCTTT. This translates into CASSVVQGAKAFF.